Below, one T cell receptor (beta chain) is given with its context. Each and every patient relapsed after autologous stem cell transplantation, and patients got differing brentuximab vedotin exposure. The sample belongs to a study of PD-1 blockade in classical Hodgkin lymphoma. The CDR3 spans 13 residues. V was clipped by 1 base and J by 6 bases, with 9 bases between them. CDR1 SNHLY and CDR2 FYNNEI come from the germline V gene. Repertoires were generated with immunoSEQ multiplex PCR, while TCRdb's copy carries only in-frame clones and drops some. The data hold more than 90,000 clones, with around 81% observed a single time.

The sample was peripheral blood mononuclear cells (PBMCs), taken before the second cycle of nivolumab. This sequence joins TRBV2 and TRBJ2-5, with D possibly being TRBD2 (6 bases). The receptor was isolated from a human donor with classical Hodgkin lymphoma. The CDR3 DNA is TGTGCCAGCAGTGAAGGCGGGGAACAGACCCAGTACTTC. It codes for CASSEGGEQTQYF.